This T cell receptor (beta chain) is from a study of vaccination effects on CD4 cells after COVID-19. The assay was immunoSEQ multiplex PCR, and TCRdb's table has in-frame clones only and misses some. The sample records more than 9,000 clones, less than 75% being singletons. Worth noting for this clone: Its target is not known.

Under the ViraFEST assay, PBMC were stimulated with viral peptide pools so that antigen-specific CD4+ T cells expanded. Sequencing was performed afterwards. After more than 8 days in culture, the CD4+ T cells were isolated. Each person got two doses of an mRNA SARS-CoV-2 vaccine, BNT162b2 or mRNA-1273. This clonotype originated in a human donor who received a COVID-19 vaccine. The sample was CD4+ T cells from PBMCs cultured with SARS-CoV-2 spike peptides, taken after COVID-19 vaccination.

CDR3 in amino acids: CASSQVTGSHEQYF. The CDR3 DNA sequence: TGTGCCAGCAGCCAAGTTACAGGGAGCCACGAGCAGTACTTC. The chain carries TRBV7-2 and TRBJ2-7; possible D gene TRBD1, 6 bases. There are 14 residues in the CDR3. Germline V gene lookup returns CDR1 SGHTA and CDR2 FQGNSA. Between the trimmed V and J ends, which lost 5 bases and 5 bases, there was a span of 16 bases.